This TCR beta chain is from a study of T cell repertoires in cytomegalovirus infection. Study background: In public TCR beta signatures, there were indications of both CMV infection and matching HLA type.

MiXCR, applied by TCRdb to the reads, yields one record per CDR3 protein. The sample contains about 830,000 distinct CDR3 sequences, around a third of which appear only once. About this clonotype itself: The antigen is not known.

Regarding the study as a whole: The ex vivo response was dominated by HLA-C-restricted CMV-specific TCR beta clonotypes.

The starting material was cultured CD8+ T cells from PBMCs, obtained from culture after CMV antigen stimulation. The clonotype was recovered from a human donor in good health (CMV status not recorded). Some clones in this sample may be carry-over from other donors' samples.

CDR3 coding DNA: TGTGCCAGCAGCTTACGAGGCGGGGGTCCCTTCGACCGCAGCTCCTACAATGAGCAGTTCTTC. Translating gives CASSLRGGGPFDRSSYNEQFF. This chain links TRBV7-6 with TRBJ2-1, with TRBD2 identical over 7 bases. The CDR3 loop spans 21 amino acids. Germline lookup yields CDR1 SGHVS and CDR2 FNYEAQ. V lost 2 bases, J lost 0 bases, and 19 bases stayed unmatched.